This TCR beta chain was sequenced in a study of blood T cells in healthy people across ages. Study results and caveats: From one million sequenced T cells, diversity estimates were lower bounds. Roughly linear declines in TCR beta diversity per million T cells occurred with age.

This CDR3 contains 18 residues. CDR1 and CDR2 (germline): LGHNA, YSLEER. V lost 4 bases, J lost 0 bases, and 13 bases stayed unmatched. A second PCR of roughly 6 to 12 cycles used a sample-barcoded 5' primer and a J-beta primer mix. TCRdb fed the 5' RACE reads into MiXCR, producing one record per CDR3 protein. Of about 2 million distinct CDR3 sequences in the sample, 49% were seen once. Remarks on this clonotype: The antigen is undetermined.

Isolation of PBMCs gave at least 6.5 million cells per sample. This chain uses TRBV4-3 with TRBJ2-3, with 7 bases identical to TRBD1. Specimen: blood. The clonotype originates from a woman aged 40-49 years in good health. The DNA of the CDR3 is TGCGCCAGCAGCCCCCCTAGCCGGGACAGCCTTAGCACAGATACGCAGTATTTT. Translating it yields CASSPPSRDSLSTDTQYF.